This TCR beta chain was identified in a study of blood T cell repertoires in COVID-19. The overall study: Samples of COVID-19 (acute and convalescent) were obtained from the United States, Italy and Spain. In each case, the material was cDNA or gDNA derived from T cells, B-cell-depleted T cells, or PBMCs.

The CDR3 spans 18 residues. V trimming: 5 bases; J trimming: 6 bases; junction bases outside the gene matches: 21. Germline V gives CDR1 PRHDT, CDR2 FYEKMQ (reference sequence). As originally analysed: Amplification of reference gene primers provided the estimated nucleated cell counts. The protocol was immunoSEQ multiplex PCR, while the TCRdb copy is restricted to in-frame clones and leaves out a portion. That table furnishes V, J and clone size, whereas the DNA furnished D and trimming. The data contain about 43,000 clones, 88% of them singletons. The TCR sequence derives from a human donor in a cohort sampled during active COVID-19. Sequenced input: peripheral blood. The J gene is TRBJ2-7, the V gene TRBV13; 8 bases map to TRBD2. The CDR3 reads CASSPEPGSGLGISEQYF. CDR3 coding DNA: TGTGCCAGCAGCCCGGAACCCGGCTCGGGACTAGGGATATCCGAGCAGTACTTC.